The 8 T cell receptor beta chains given below trace back to one sample, sequenced in a study of CD8 T cells in ankylosing spondylitis. Study-level findings and limits: It appeared that ankylosing spondylitis blood was characterized by a TCR beta motif of several highly homologous variants.

TCRdb fed the 5' RACE reads into MiXCR, producing one record per CDR3 protein. The sample lists 800,000 to 900,000 distinct CDR3 sequences, approximately 12% occurring once. Which antigens these TCRs recognize remains unknown. Source material: blood, either unsorted or a sorted T cell fraction (not recorded which). These receptors were obtained from a male donor with ankylosing spondylitis.

This clonotype showed up just a few times. DNA for the CDR3: TGCAGTGCCACCACCGGGACCGGCGGAAATGAGCAGTTCTTC. Translated, it gives CSATTGTGGNEQFF. The chain is built from TRBV20-1 and TRBJ2-1; D possibly uses TRBD1 or TRBD2 (5 bases each). Trimming left V 6 bases short and J 7 bases short, with 19 bases between. The CDR3 has 14 residues. Germline CDR1 DFQATT, CDR2 SNEGSKA (reference sequence).

The CDR3 is CASKPGLADKETQYF. In DNA, the CDR3 is TGTGCCAGCAAACCGGGACTAGCGGATAAAGAGACCCAGTACTTC. V gene TRBV2 combines with J gene TRBJ2-5; TRBD2 aligns across 11 bases. CDR3 size: 15 residues. Trimming removed 7 bases from V and 3 bases from J; junction bases left unmatched: 7. The germline CDR1 and CDR2 sequences are SNHLY and FYNNEI.

J is TRBJ1-3 and V is TRBV6-2 or TRBV6-3, with D possibly TRBD1 on 6 matching bases. In germline, CDR1 is MNHEY, CDR2 SVGEGT. The CDR3 is 15 amino acids. Trimming removed 5 bases from V and 5 bases from J, with 16 bases in between. In DNA form, the CDR3 reads TGTGCCAGCAGTCGTTCCGGACAGCGGAGAAACACCATATATTTT. The encoded protein is CASSRSGQRRNTIYF.

This clonotype appeared many times. V and J are TRBV7-9 and TRBJ2-3, with a possible D match to TRBD1 (5 bases). The germline gives CDR1 SEHNR, CDR2 FQNEAQ (reference sequence). V was trimmed by 2 bases and J by 4 bases, leaving 13 bases between them. This CDR3 region has 15 residues. This chain's CDR3 is CASSLSRVWADTQYF. CDR3 DNA sequence: TGTGCCAGCAGCTTATCCAGGGTATGGGCAGATACGCAGTATTTT.

This clonotype was seen at least ten times. The rearrangement links TRBV6-5 to TRBJ2-7, with 8 bases aligning to TRBD1. The CDR3 sequence is 16 residues long. V was clipped by 2 bases and J by 2 bases; unmatched bases: 8. Germline V gene sequence: CDR1 MNHEY, CDR2 SVGAGI. Here the CDR3 reads CASSYPDRGSTYEQYF. Written as DNA, the CDR3 is TGTGCCAGCAGTTACCCTGACAGGGGTAGTACCTACGAGCAGTACTTC.

This clonotype was detected ten times or more. This chain connects TRBV29-1 to TRBJ1-1; D might be TRBD1 (5 bases). Trimming left V 4 bases short and J 4 bases short, with 10 bases between. Germline V gene data show CDR1 as SQVTM and CDR2 as ANQGSEA. The CDR3 length is 12 residues. In DNA form, the CDR3 reads TGCAGCGTTGCGGGGGGAATCACTGAAGCTTTCTTT. This codes for CSVAGGITEAFF.

The chain recombines TRBV29-1 with TRBJ2-1; perhaps TRBD2 as D (6 bases). Germline values: CDR1 SQVTM, CDR2 ANQGSEA. The V gene lost 5 bases and the J gene lost 6 bases, with 17 bases spanning the gap. CDR3 length equals 14 residues. The CDR3 protein is CSVMAPGLPNEQFF. In DNA form, the CDR3 reads TGCAGCGTTATGGCCCCGGGACTTCCCAATGAGCAGTTCTTC.

This clonotype was seen a few times. This chain links TRBV10-3 with TRBJ2-1; TRBD2 aligns across 12 bases. The ends lost 6 bases at V and 8 bases at J; junction bases unmatched: 5. Germline V gene lookup returns CDR1 ENHRY and CDR2 SYGVKD. The CDR3 has 14 residues. CDR3 in amino acids: CAISLTSGGDEQFF. The DNA for the CDR3 is TGTGCCATCAGCTTGACTAGCGGGGGAGATGAGCAGTTCTTC.